Each of the 20 T cell receptor beta chains below was sequenced from the same sample in a study of PD-1 blockade in classical Hodgkin lymphoma. Using immunoSEQ multiplex PCR, the repertoire was profiled, and TCRdb retains in-frame clones only, with some absent. The table records more than 4,000 clones, around 66% of them present only once. All the patients suffered relapse after autologous stem cell transplantation, and brentuximab vedotin exposure differed. The starting material was peripheral blood mononuclear cells (PBMCs), obtained before the second cycle of nivolumab. The receptors originated from a human donor with classical Hodgkin lymphoma.

The rearrangement joins TRBV30 to TRBJ1-3, with D perhaps matching TRBD1 (5 bases). CDR1 and CDR2 from the germline V gene are GTSNPN and SVGIG (reference sequence). V gave up 3 bases and J gave up 2 bases, with 14 bases separating them. This CDR3 region has 15 residues. CDR3 residues: CAWSRGTVAGNTIYF. In DNA, the CDR3 is TGTGCCTGGAGCCGGGGGACGGTAGCTGGAAACACCATATATTTT. The complete variable domain, with remaining parts taken from reference TRBV30 and TRBJ1-3, reads SQTIHQWPATLVQPVGSPLSLECTVEGTSNPNLYWYRQAAGRGLQLLFYSVGIGQISSEVPQNLSASRPQDRQFILSSKKLLLSDSGFYLCAWSRGTVAGNTIYFGEGSWLTVV.

V is TRBV28 and J is TRBJ2-2; 9 nucleotides agree with TRBD2. Germline CDR1 and CDR2: MDHEN and SYDVKM. The length of the CDR3 is 17 residues. V was pared by 7 bases and J by 4 bases, with 13 bases of the junction left unmatched. As DNA, the CDR3 is TGTGCCAGCAATAGTAGTTCTCGGCGGGAGGGCACCGGGGAGCTGTTTTTT. Its translation is CASNSSSRREGTGELFF.

The rearrangement joins TRBV10-3 to TRBJ2-6, with TRBD1 identical over 11 bases. The CDR3 consists of 15 residues. Germline assignment: CDR1 ENHRY and CDR2 SYGVKD. V lost 11 bases, J lost 2 bases, and 5 bases stayed unmatched. CDR3 amino acids: CAVGQGVTGANVLTF. The CDR3 region has the DNA TGTGCCGTGGGACAGGGGGTAACTGGGGCCAACGTCCTGACTTTC.

The rearrangement links TRBV28 to TRBJ2-2, with 8 bases fitting TRBD2. This CDR3 is built from 15 residues. Trimming removed 6 bases from V and 1 base from J; junction bases left unmatched: 4. From germline, CDR1 is MDHEN and CDR2 SYDVKM. The CDR3 spells CASSDLAGNTGELFF. Written as DNA, the CDR3 is TGTGCCAGCAGCGACCTAGCGGGGAACACCGGGGAGCTGTTTTTT.

The chain employs TRBV19 and TRBJ1-1; 9 bases map to TRBD1. The germline CDR1 and CDR2 sequences are LNHDA and SQIVND (reference sequence). The CDR3 extends over 15 amino acids. V was pared by 7 bases and J by 1 base, with 7 bases of the junction left unmatched. CDR3 amino acids: CASNGQGRRNTEAFF. Written as DNA, the CDR3 is TGTGCCAGTAATGGACAGGGGAGGAGGAACACTGAAGCTTTCTTT.

This chain links TRBV27 with TRBJ2-1; 10 bases line up with TRBD2. The germline V gene has CDR1 MNHEY and CDR2 SMNVEV (reference sequence). CDR3 length equals 17 residues. The J segment lost 3 bases and the V segment lost 6 bases, leaving 11 bases of the junction unmatched. The CDR3 region is CASRDRLAGTNYNEQFF. CDR3 DNA sequence: TGTGCCAGCAGAGATAGACTAGCGGGTACCAACTACAATGAGCAGTTCTTC.

This clone was detected a few times. The gene calls are TRBV5-1 and TRBJ2-5, with TRBD1 matching over 7 bases. CDR1 is SGHRS, CDR2 YFSETQ, per germline. Trimming cost V 4 bases and J 7 bases; bases outside gene matches: 13. The CDR3 loop spans 15 amino acids. CDR3 protein: CASSLLTGEGGTQYF. The CDR3 DNA reads as TGCGCCAGCAGCCTCCTAACAGGGGAAGGGGGGACCCAGTACTTC.

The V gene is TRBV7-9, the J gene TRBJ2-7; D unclear. In germline, CDR1 is SEHNR, CDR2 FQNEAQ (reference sequence). The V end was cut by 1 base, the J end by 4 bases, with 14 bases between. The CDR3 is 15 amino acids. CDR3 DNA: TGTGCCAGCAGCTTAGATCGCGGCAGCCGATACGAGCAGTACTTC. Its translation: CASSLDRGSRYEQYF.

The chain carries TRBV20-1 and TRBJ1-1; D is unclear. V gave up 3 bases and J gave up 7 bases, with 9 bases separating them. Germline assignment: CDR1 DFQATT and CDR2 SNEGSKA (reference sequence). The CDR3 runs 11 residues. CDR3 loop: CSASRLLEAFF. CDR3 bases: TGCAGTGCTAGCAGGTTACTTGAAGCTTTCTTT.

The V and J genes are TRBV19 and TRBJ1-3, with 7 bases lining up with TRBD1. The V and J ends lost 8 bases and 0 bases, in that order; junction bases with no gene match: 10. Germline assignment: CDR1 LNHDA and CDR2 SQIVND (reference sequence). This CDR3 is built from 16 residues. The CDR3 DNA reads as TGTGCCAGTTGGGGGGGACAGCGAAACTCTGGAAACACCATATATTTT. Translating gives CASWGGQRNSGNTIYF.

In nucleotides, the CDR3 is TGTGCCAGCAGCTCAGGGACTAGCGGTAACACGCAGTATTTT. This codes for CASSSGTSGNTQYF. The V and J genes are TRBV7-8 and TRBJ2-3, with TRBD2 matching over 11 bases. The V gene end was trimmed by 4 bases and the J gene end by 9 bases; junction bases not matched to a gene: 6. The germline V gene has CDR1 SGHVS and CDR2 FQNEAQ. The length of the CDR3 is 14 residues.

This chain joins TRBV19 and TRBJ2-7; 12 bases map to TRBD2. J gave up 3 bases and V 9 bases, and 18 bases lay outside the gene matches. The germline CDR1 and CDR2 sequences are LNHDA and SQIVND (reference sequence). The CDR3 has 18 amino acids. CDR3 nucleotide sequence: TGTGCCAGACATGGACTAGCGGGATTATTGAGGGCGGACTACGAGCAGTACTTC. It encodes CARHGLAGLLRADYEQYF. Full variable domain (remainder filled in from reference TRBV19 and TRBJ2-7): DGGITQSPKYLFRKEGQNVTLSCEQNLNHDAMYWYRQDPGQGLRLIYYSQIVNDFQKGDIAEGYSVSREKKESFPLTVTSAQKNPTAFYLCARHGLAGLLRADYEQYFGPGTRLTVT.

J is TRBJ2-3 and V is TRBV5-1, with D hard to call. The germline V gene encodes CDR1 SGHRS and CDR2 YFSETQ. The CDR3 spans 11 residues. V gave up 2 bases and J gave up 6 bases, with 4 bases separating them. The CDR3 DNA reads TGCGCCAGCAGCTTAGCGGATACGCAGTATTTT. Translated, it gives CASSLADTQYF.

The chain uses TRBV5-5 and TRBJ1-1; D is ambiguous. V shed 2 bases and J shed 2 bases, with 7 bases lying between them. CDR1 is SGHKS, CDR2 YYEKEE, per germline (reference sequence). The CDR3 runs to 13 residues. CDR3 protein: CASSFHDNTEAFF. CDR3 DNA: TGTGCCAGCAGCTTCCACGATAACACTGAAGCTTTCTTT. Full variable domain (missing parts from reference TRBV5-5 and TRBJ1-1): DAGVTQSPTHLIKTRGQQVTLRCSPISGHKSVSWYQQVLGQGPQFIFQYYEKEERGRGNFPDRFSARQFPNYSSELNVNALLLGDSALYLCASSFHDNTEAFFGQGTRLTVV.

For the CDR3, the DNA is TGCGCCAGCAGCCTCGGGACGTTGTTGGACGAGCAGTACTTC. This encodes CASSLGTLLDEQYF. The rearrangement joins TRBV5-1 to TRBJ2-7; D might be TRBD1 or TRBD2, each matching 5 bases. Germline CDR1 SGHRS, CDR2 YFSETQ. This CDR3 comprises 14 residues. The ends were cut back, 4 bases at V and 5 bases at J, with 16 bases in the middle.

This chain connects TRBV5-8 to TRBJ2-7; no definite D call. The CDR3 runs to 14 residues. With 0 bases removed from V and 3 bases from J, the gap between germline ends came to 10 bases. Germline V CDR1 and CDR2: SGHTS, YDEGEE. The CDR3 sequence is CASSLESPNYEQYF. The CDR3 DNA follows: TGTGCCAGCAGCTTGGAAAGCCCTAACTACGAGCAGTACTTC.

This clone was detected once. V and J are TRBV5-1 and TRBJ2-1, with 7 bases aligning to TRBD2. The CDR3 totals 17 residues. CDR1 is SGHRS and CDR2 is YFSETQ in the germline V gene. The J segment lost 3 bases and the V segment lost 0 bases, leaving 9 bases of the junction unmatched. CDR3 sequence reads: CASSLVSGTINYNEQFF. The CDR3 DNA reads as TGCGCCAGCAGCTTGGTGTCCGGGACTATTAACTACAATGAGCAGTTCTTC.

The chain has TRBV7-2 and TRBJ2-5, with 11 bases matching TRBD1. The J call may be in error: the DNA end matches TRBJ2-7 better. CDR3 size: 16 residues. CDR1 is SGHTA, CDR2 FQGNSA, per germline. CDR3 sequence: CASSNIGTGGRYEQYF. CDR3 sequence (DNA): TGTGCCAGCAGCAATATAGGGACAGGGGGAAGATACGAGCAGTACTTC.

CDR3 sequence reads: CASSTGTGGFEAFF. The CDR3 DNA reads as TGTGCCAGCAGCACCGGGACAGGCGGGTTTGAAGCTTTCTTT. The J gene is TRBJ1-1, the V gene TRBV28, with 8 bases aligning to TRBD1. V dropped 6 bases and J dropped 7; count of bases not matched to a gene: 10. The CDR3 spans 14 residues. Germline loops: CDR1 MDHEN, CDR2 SYDVKM.

V gene TRBV30 combines with J gene TRBJ2-3; D might be TRBD1 or TRBD2, each matching 6 bases. This CDR3 is 15 amino acids long. With 0 bases removed from V and 4 bases from J, the gap between germline ends came to 14 bases. Germline V CDR1 and CDR2: GTSNPN, SVGIG (reference sequence). The CDR3 nucleotides are TGTGCCTGGAGTGTAGGGGGGTTGGTATCAGATACGCAGTATTTT. This sequence encodes CAWSVGGLVSDTQYF.